This T cell receptor (beta chain) stems from a study of cytomegalovirus exposure and HLA in healthy donors. Notes on the study in general: A later analysis found most CMV-associated TCR beta chains apparently HLA-restricted.

As regards this clone: Antigen unknown.

60 Vbeta and 13 Jbeta primers were used in PCR. Repertoires were generated with immunoSEQ multiplex PCR, while TCRdb's copy carries only in-frame clones and drops some. The sample consists of roughly 130,000 clones, around 90% of them appearing once. Germline V gene sequence: CDR1 SQVTM, CDR2 ANQGSEA. V trimming: 3 bases; J trimming: 4 bases; junction bases outside the gene matches: 2. The CDR3 consists of 13 residues. Input material: PBMCs. This chain uses TRBV29-1 with TRBJ1-1; 10 bases are a match to TRBD1. The receptor's source is a woman between 40 and 55 years old in good health and CMV-seronegative. The CDR3 spells CSVDRTGGTEAFF. The CDR3, as DNA: TGCAGCGTTGATAGGACAGGGGGCACTGAAGCTTTCTTT. Full variable domain (remainder filled in from reference TRBV29-1 and TRBJ1-1): SAVISQKPSRDICQRGTSLTIQCQVDSQVTMMFWYRQQPGQSLTLIATANQGSEATYESGFVIDKFPISRPNLTFSTLTVSNMSPEDSSIYLCSVDRTGGTEAFFGQGTRLTVV.